A selection of T cell receptor beta chains follows, all from one sample in a study of Ad26.COV2.S vaccination and SARS-CoV-2 variants. The method was immunoSEQ multiplex PCR; TCRdb's version includes in-frame clones alone and lacks a portion of them. The profile shows some 240,000 clones, around 85% of them singletons. The specimen was peripheral blood, collected in a trial of Ad26.COV2.S vaccine versus placebo. The receptors shown here come from a person between 18 and 65 years old who received the Ad26.COV2.S COVID-19 vaccine or a placebo. Both conserved end residues are part of each CDR3. The order of the fields is V gene, J gene, D gene, clone size, CDR3 DNA, CDR3 protein. A D gene is named only where the DNA matches it firmly. Rows give clone size only sometimes, using once, few, many, or a class for an expanded clone.

TRBV6-2/TRBV6-3	TRBJ1-3	.	.	TGTGCCAGCAGTTACCCGTTCGGGGGCCTCTCTGGAAACACCATATATTTT	CASSYPFGGLSGNTIYF
TRBV4-3	TRBJ2-2	.	few	TGCGCCAGCAGCCCCTGGGAGAACACCGGGGAGCTGTTTTTT	CASSPWENTGELFF
TRBV7-2	TRBJ2-3	.	.	TGTGCCAGCAGCACAACATTGGGGACGGATACGCAGTATTTT	CASSTTLGTDTQYF
TRBV11-3	TRBJ2-1	.	.	TGTGCCAGCAGCCCATCTCCGGGGTTAGACAATGAGCAGTTCTTC	CASSPSPGLDNEQFF
TRBV5-1	TRBJ2-3	.	.	TGCGCCAGCAGCACTATACCGGGGGCGACAGATACGCAGTATTTT	CASSTIPGATDTQYF
TRBV30	TRBJ2-5	.	.	TGTGCCTGGTCCAGGGTGGGTCGGACCCAGTACTTC	CAWSRVGRTQYF
TRBV14	TRBJ2-2	TRBD2	.	TGTGCCAGCAGCCAAGTGGCGGGACTAAACACCGGGGAGCTGTTTTTT	CASSQVAGLNTGELFF
TRBV7-9	TRBJ1-1	.	.	TGTGCCAGCAGCTTAGTGCCGGGGGCGGAGAACACTGAAGCTTTCTTT	CASSLVPGAENTEAFF
TRBV6-6	TRBJ1-1	.	many	TGTGCCAGCAGCGATAGAACGGACACTGAAGCTTTCTTT	CASSDRTDTEAFF
TRBV7-2	TRBJ2-1	.	.	TGTGCCAGCAGCTCGGACAGAAACAATGAGCAGTTCTTC	CASSSDRNNEQFF
TRBV2	TRBJ2-3	.	.	TGTGCCAGCAGTGGATGGGATCAAGATACGCAGTATTTT	CASSGWDQDTQYF